This T cell receptor (beta chain) was retrieved from a study of T cell repertoires in cytomegalovirus infection. Study at large: From public TCR beta signatures came an indication of both CMV infection and matching HLA type.

MiXCR, run by TCRdb on the reads, gives a single entry per CDR3 protein. This table has approximately 500,000 distinct CDR3 sequences, more than 15% appearing once. The germline V gene has CDR1 SEHNR and CDR2 FQNEAQ (reference sequence). The CDR3 spans 13 residues. With 5 bases clipped from V and 3 bases from J, the junction kept 2 bases outside the gene matches. This clonotype was picked up many times. Its antigen is undetermined. Study results and limitations: The study identified carriers of CMV plus the relevant HLA from cumulative public TCR beta family frequency. In two of eight donors, the top clonotype was HLA-C-restricted CMV-specific.

The origin of this receptor is a human donor in good health (CMV status not recorded). Some clones in this sample may be carry-over from other donors' samples. The V call is TRBV7-9, the J call TRBJ2-5; TRBD1 matches 8 bases. The sample taken for sequencing was CD8+ T cells from PBMCs. The CDR3 nucleotides are TGTGCCAGCAGCGAGACAGGGGAAGAGACCCAGTACTTC. The encoded protein is CASSETGEETQYF. The complete variable domain, with remaining parts taken from reference TRBV7-9 and TRBJ2-5, reads DTGVSQNPRHKITKRGQNVTFRCDPISEHNRLYWYRQTLGQGPEFLTYFQNEAQLEKSRLLSDRFSAERPKGSFSTLEIQRTEQGDSAMYLCASSETGEETQYFGPGTRLLVL.